Shown below are 9 T cell receptor beta chains from a single sample sequenced in a study of post-analysis software for immune sequencing data. Unique molecular identifiers had been added to the TCR beta cDNA libraries. TCRdb redid the calling of the PCR reads with MiXCR, one entry per CDR3 protein. Of about 620,000 distinct CDR3 sequences listed, roughly two fifths were seen once; the top ten hold 1.5% to 2%. Their antigen targets remain unknown. Points from the study as a whole: In patients, a few TRBV segments were more frequent than in controls, with TRBV5-6, TRBV5-1 and TRBV20-1 among them.

Sequencing was carried out using blood. These receptor sequences come from a girl aged 5-17 years with multiple sclerosis.

This rearrangement joins TRBV6-5 to TRBJ2-5; possibly TRBD1 or TRBD2 for D (6 bases each). The CDR3 has 14 residues. V gave up 6 bases and J gave up 2 bases, with 13 bases separating them. Germline V gene lookup returns CDR1 MNHEY and CDR2 SVGAGI. CDR3 bases: TGTGCCAGCAGCTCTACGGGGGCTCAAGAGACCCAGTACTTC. This codes for CASSSTGAQETQYF.

V and J are TRBV4-1 and TRBJ1-5; D is unresolved. The length of the CDR3 is 14 residues. The ends were cut back, 4 bases at V and 0 bases at J, with 7 bases in the middle. Germline loops: CDR1 MGHRA, CDR2 YSYEKL. The CDR3 sequence: CASSPQISNQPQHF. The CDR3 DNA sequence: TGCGCCAGCAGCCCCCAGATTAGCAATCAGCCCCAGCATTTT.

The chain carries TRBV7-9 and TRBJ2-7, with 9 bases identical to TRBD1. The CDR3 has 14 residues. Losses at the gene ends were 5 bases for V and 4 bases for J; bases not matched to a gene: 6. Looked up from germline, CDR1 is SEHNR and CDR2 is FQNEAQ (reference sequence). CDR3 sequence (DNA): TGTGCCAGCAGCCGTTCGGGACAGGGTTACGAGCAGTACTTC. Protein product: CASSRSGQGYEQYF.

CDR3 DNA sequence: TGTGCCAGCAGCATTGTGGCCCGGAGTCGGGGGCGAGCCGGGGAGCTGTTTTTT. Encoded protein: CASSIVARSRGRAGELFF. The chain uses TRBV7-9 and TRBJ2-2; either TRBD1 or TRBD2 may fit D (6 bases each). This CDR3 has 18 residues. V dropped 5 bases and J dropped 6 bases, with 25 bases sitting between them. Germline CDR1 and CDR2: SEHNR and FQNEAQ (reference sequence).

The chain carries TRBV12-3 or TRBV12-4 and TRBJ1-2, with 11 bases fitting TRBD1. CDR3 length: 16 amino acids. V was pared by 4 bases and J by 7 bases, with 11 bases of the junction left unmatched. CDR3 in amino acids: CASSWGPGTGGGGYTF. The CDR3 DNA reads as TGTGCCAGCAGTTGGGGGCCCGGGACAGGGGGGGGTGGCTACACCTTC.

This clonotype appeared a few times. The V call is TRBV20-1, the J call TRBJ2-3, with D unclear. Per germline, CDR1 DFQATT and CDR2 SNEGSKA (reference sequence). CDR3 length: 13 amino acids. V lost 1 base, J lost 6 bases, and 11 bases lay in between. The CDR3 loop reads CSARGELRDTQYF. Written as DNA, the CDR3 is TGCAGTGCTAGAGGGGAACTTCGGGATACGCAGTATTTT.

CDR3 residues: CACLPRGDYGYTF. The DNA for the CDR3 is TGTGCCTGCCTCCCCCGGGGGGACTATGGCTACACCTTC. The J gene is TRBJ1-2, the V gene TRBV30; weak D call: TRBD1 (5 bases). Between the trimmed V and J ends, which lost 6 bases and 3 bases, there was a span of 14 bases. The V gene's germline CDR1 is GTSNPN and CDR2 SVGIG (reference sequence). This CDR3 has 13 amino acids.

As to this clonotype: A much more abundant neighbour one base away suggests this may be a read error. This chain connects TRBV6-1 to TRBJ2-1; D unclear. V gave up 7 bases and J gave up 4 bases, with 11 bases separating them. The CDR3 extends over 13 amino acids. CDR1 MNHNS and CDR2 SASEGT come from the germline V gene. The CDR3 DNA reads TGTGCCAGCAATGCCGCAGGATACAATGAGCAGTTCTTC. It codes for CASNAAGYNEQFF.

The rearrangement uses TRBV6-5 and TRBJ1-5, with D maybe TRBD1 (5 bases). Trimming cost V 0 bases and J 4 bases, with 10 bases left between them. Germline V gene sequence: CDR1 MNHEY, CDR2 SVGAGI. This CDR3 is 15 amino acids long. The CDR3 DNA sequence: TGTGCCAGCAGTTACTCGGGGCAGGAAAATCAGCCCCAGCATTTT. This encodes CASSYSGQENQPQHF.